Following are 18 T cell receptor beta chains from one sample sequenced in a study of response to subunit inactivated influenza vaccine. Each CDR3 protein gets one entry after TCRdb re-called the RT-PCR reads with MiXCR. Of about 780,000 distinct CDR3 sequences in the sample, under 20% were seen once. This specimen consisted of PBMCs from blood, obtained roughly 5 days after vaccination. The receptor source for this set is a man aged 50 to 59 who received an inactivated influenza vaccine.

This clonotype turned up a few times. The gene calls are TRBV10-3 and TRBJ1-4; a weak D match, TRBD1 (6 bases). Germline CDR1 ENHRY, CDR2 SYGVKD. CDR3 size: 12 residues. Trimming removed 8 bases from V and 8 bases from J, with 12 bases in between. In DNA form, the CDR3 reads TGTGCCATCGCGGACAGATACGAAAAACTGTTTTTT. Amino acid sequence: CAIADRYEKLFF.

The V and J genes are TRBV29-1 and TRBJ1-2; D is perhaps TRBD1 (5 bases). Trimming left V 5 bases short and J 5 bases short, with 18 bases between. Germline CDR1 is SQVTM and CDR2 is ANQGSEA. The CDR3 consists of 14 residues. This chain's CDR3 is CSVPNSGLGYGYTF. The CDR3, as DNA: TGCAGCGTTCCAAACTCAGGGTTAGGGTATGGCTACACCTTC.

This clonotype has a handful of counts. The chain employs TRBV7-9 and TRBJ2-2, with TRBD1 as a possible D gene (5 bases). The CDR3 covers 14 residues. From germline, CDR1 is SEHNR and CDR2 FQNEAQ (reference sequence). The V end was cut by 10 bases, the J end by 0 bases, with 12 bases between. For the CDR3, the DNA is TGTGCCATCCCGACAGAGACGAACACCGGGGAGCTGTTTTTT. Its protein is CAIPTETNTGELFF.

The chain carries TRBV24-1 and TRBJ2-5; 8 bases fit TRBD2. After removal of 6 bases from V and 5 bases from J, the junction contained 13 bases not matched to a gene. Germline V gene data show CDR1 as KGHDR and CDR2 as SFDVKD. The CDR3 has 16 residues. The CDR3 DNA follows: TGTGCCACCAGTCAACTTACTAGCGGTATTGCGGAGACCCAGTACTTC. Its protein product is CATSQLTSGIAETQYF.

The chain uses TRBV10-3 and TRBJ1-2, with 8 bases matching TRBD1. The CDR3 covers 15 residues. The germline CDR1 and CDR2 sequences are ENHRY and SYGVKD. After removal of 2 bases from V and 5 bases from J, the junction contained 7 bases not matched to a gene. The CDR3 sequence: CAISEIGQGAYGYTF. The CDR3 region has the DNA TGTGCCATCAGTGAGATTGGACAGGGCGCATATGGCTACACCTTC.

The chain combines TRBV7-8 with TRBJ2-1; 7 positions match TRBD1. J gave up 8 bases and V 0 bases, and 7 bases lay outside the gene matches. The CDR3 loop spans 15 amino acids. Germline loops: CDR1 SGHVS, CDR2 FQNEAQ. This CDR3 is CASSLAATGLYEQFF. The CDR3 DNA follows: TGTGCCAGCAGCTTAGCTGCGACAGGGTTGTATGAGCAGTTCTTC.

This clonotype was counted a few times. This CDR3 reads CSGTGMGRADTQYF. The CDR3 bases are TGCAGCGGTACGGGAATGGGGAGGGCAGATACGCAGTATTTT. The chain links TRBV29-1 to TRBJ2-3, with 7 bases that match TRBD2. After removal of 7 bases from V and 4 bases from J, the junction contained 11 bases not matched to a gene. Germline V gene lookup returns CDR1 SQVTM and CDR2 ANQGSEA. The CDR3 contains 14 residues.

The V and J genes are TRBV29-1 and TRBJ2-3; no firm D call. Germline V gene sequence: CDR1 SQVTM, CDR2 ANQGSEA. CDR3 length: 11 amino acids. Trimming left V 7 bases short and J 3 bases short, with 8 bases between. CDR3 in DNA: TGCAGCGCTGATATAACAGATACGCAGTATTTT. It is translated as CSADITDTQYF.

This chain links TRBV5-1 with TRBJ2-1; 13 positions agree with TRBD2. This CDR3 has 16 amino acids. CDR1 is SGHRS, CDR2 YFSETQ, per germline. The trim removed 5 bases at V and 7 bases at J, leaving 9 bases unmatched. CDR3 residues: CASSSELAGGPNEQFF. CDR3 bases: TGCGCCAGCAGTTCCGAACTAGCGGGAGGGCCGAATGAGCAGTTCTTC.

The chain links TRBV12-3 or TRBV12-4 to TRBJ1-5; no firm D call. V was cut by 0 bases and J by 2 bases, with 8 bases left in between. There are 15 residues in the CDR3. The CDR3 sequence is CASSLALGGNQPQHF. The CDR3 DNA sequence: TGTGCCAGCAGTTTAGCGCTCGGGGGCAATCAGCCCCAGCATTTT.

This sequence joins TRBV6-1 and TRBJ1-1, with D possibly TRBD1 on 6 matching bases. Trimming removed 6 bases at V and 2 bases at J, with 13 bases between. Germline CDR1 MNHNS, CDR2 SASEGT. This CDR3 contains 14 residues. In DNA form, the CDR3 reads TGTGCCAGCAGGACCGGGACAACTAACACTGAAGCTTTCTTT. It is translated as CASRTGTTNTEAFF.

The DNA of the CDR3 is TGTGCCAGCAGTTACTCGTCAAGGGGGGGCTACGAGCAGTACTTC. This sequence encodes CASSYSSRGGYEQYF. V gene TRBV6-5 combines with J gene TRBJ2-7; D may be TRBD2 (7 bases). CDR1 and CDR2 from the germline V gene are MNHEY and SVGAGI. The CDR3 length is 15 residues. Trimming removed 0 bases at V and 3 bases at J, with 12 bases between.

The rearrangement joins TRBV28 to TRBJ2-1, with TRBD2 identical over 7 bases. There are 18 residues in the CDR3. Losses at the gene ends were 6 bases for V and 2 bases for J; bases not matched to a gene: 16. Germline V gene lookup returns CDR1 MDHEN and CDR2 SYDVKM. The CDR3 region has the DNA TGTGCCAGCAGGACAGCCGGGGCCACTAGCGAAACCTACAATGAGCAGTTCTTC. This gives the protein CASRTAGATSETYNEQFF.

The rearrangement joins TRBV3-1 to TRBJ2-1; D is unresolved. CDR1 is LGHDT and CDR2 is YNNKEL in the germline V gene (reference sequence). The CDR3 is 13 amino acids. Trimming took 4 bases from V and 9 from J, leaving 13 bases between them. The CDR3 region is CASSPAGDGEQFF. The CDR3 DNA sequence: TGTGCCAGCAGCCCAGCAGGAGATGGTGAGCAGTTCTTC.

The chain couples TRBV3-1 to TRBJ2-1; possible D gene TRBD1, 5 bases. This CDR3 spans 13 amino acids. The germline V gene has CDR1 LGHDT and CDR2 YNNKEL (reference sequence). V was cut by 4 bases and J by 12 bases, with 16 bases left in between. In DNA, the CDR3 is TGTGCCAGCAGCCCAACGAGCACTCAGGGGCAGTTCTTC. Residues: CASSPTSTQGQFF.

This clonotype showed up just a few times. The chain joins TRBV5-1 to TRBJ1-2, with D possibly matching TRBD1 (5 bases). The CDR3 runs 14 residues. Trimming left V 4 bases short and J 6 bases short, with 16 bases between. In germline, CDR1 is SGHRS, CDR2 YFSETQ. The chain's CDR3 is CASSTLTGRDGYTF. CDR3 coding DNA: TGCGCCAGCAGCACCCTTACAGGACGGGATGGCTACACCTTC.

This clonotype has only a few counts. This chain connects TRBV7-6 to TRBJ2-1; 14 nucleotides align to TRBD2. The CDR3 spans 17 residues. The germline V gene encodes CDR1 SGHVS and CDR2 FNYEAQ. Germline trimming cut 4 bases from V and 10 bases from J; bases unmatched to any gene: 12. The CDR3 DNA reads as TGTGCCAGCAGCTCCGTTACGGGACTAGCGGGAGTAGGGGAGCAGTTCTTC. This translates into CASSSVTGLAGVGEQFF.

This clonotype was seen more than once but under ten times. V usage is TRBV20-1 and J usage is TRBJ1-1; no clear D. With 1 base removed from V and 1 base from J, the gap between germline ends came to 10 bases. Germline assignment: CDR1 DFQATT and CDR2 SNEGSKA (reference sequence). The CDR3 totals 14 residues. The CDR3 DNA reads TGCAGTGCTAGAGGTGGATCCTCGAACACTGAAGCTTTCTTT. The encoded protein is CSARGGSSNTEAFF.